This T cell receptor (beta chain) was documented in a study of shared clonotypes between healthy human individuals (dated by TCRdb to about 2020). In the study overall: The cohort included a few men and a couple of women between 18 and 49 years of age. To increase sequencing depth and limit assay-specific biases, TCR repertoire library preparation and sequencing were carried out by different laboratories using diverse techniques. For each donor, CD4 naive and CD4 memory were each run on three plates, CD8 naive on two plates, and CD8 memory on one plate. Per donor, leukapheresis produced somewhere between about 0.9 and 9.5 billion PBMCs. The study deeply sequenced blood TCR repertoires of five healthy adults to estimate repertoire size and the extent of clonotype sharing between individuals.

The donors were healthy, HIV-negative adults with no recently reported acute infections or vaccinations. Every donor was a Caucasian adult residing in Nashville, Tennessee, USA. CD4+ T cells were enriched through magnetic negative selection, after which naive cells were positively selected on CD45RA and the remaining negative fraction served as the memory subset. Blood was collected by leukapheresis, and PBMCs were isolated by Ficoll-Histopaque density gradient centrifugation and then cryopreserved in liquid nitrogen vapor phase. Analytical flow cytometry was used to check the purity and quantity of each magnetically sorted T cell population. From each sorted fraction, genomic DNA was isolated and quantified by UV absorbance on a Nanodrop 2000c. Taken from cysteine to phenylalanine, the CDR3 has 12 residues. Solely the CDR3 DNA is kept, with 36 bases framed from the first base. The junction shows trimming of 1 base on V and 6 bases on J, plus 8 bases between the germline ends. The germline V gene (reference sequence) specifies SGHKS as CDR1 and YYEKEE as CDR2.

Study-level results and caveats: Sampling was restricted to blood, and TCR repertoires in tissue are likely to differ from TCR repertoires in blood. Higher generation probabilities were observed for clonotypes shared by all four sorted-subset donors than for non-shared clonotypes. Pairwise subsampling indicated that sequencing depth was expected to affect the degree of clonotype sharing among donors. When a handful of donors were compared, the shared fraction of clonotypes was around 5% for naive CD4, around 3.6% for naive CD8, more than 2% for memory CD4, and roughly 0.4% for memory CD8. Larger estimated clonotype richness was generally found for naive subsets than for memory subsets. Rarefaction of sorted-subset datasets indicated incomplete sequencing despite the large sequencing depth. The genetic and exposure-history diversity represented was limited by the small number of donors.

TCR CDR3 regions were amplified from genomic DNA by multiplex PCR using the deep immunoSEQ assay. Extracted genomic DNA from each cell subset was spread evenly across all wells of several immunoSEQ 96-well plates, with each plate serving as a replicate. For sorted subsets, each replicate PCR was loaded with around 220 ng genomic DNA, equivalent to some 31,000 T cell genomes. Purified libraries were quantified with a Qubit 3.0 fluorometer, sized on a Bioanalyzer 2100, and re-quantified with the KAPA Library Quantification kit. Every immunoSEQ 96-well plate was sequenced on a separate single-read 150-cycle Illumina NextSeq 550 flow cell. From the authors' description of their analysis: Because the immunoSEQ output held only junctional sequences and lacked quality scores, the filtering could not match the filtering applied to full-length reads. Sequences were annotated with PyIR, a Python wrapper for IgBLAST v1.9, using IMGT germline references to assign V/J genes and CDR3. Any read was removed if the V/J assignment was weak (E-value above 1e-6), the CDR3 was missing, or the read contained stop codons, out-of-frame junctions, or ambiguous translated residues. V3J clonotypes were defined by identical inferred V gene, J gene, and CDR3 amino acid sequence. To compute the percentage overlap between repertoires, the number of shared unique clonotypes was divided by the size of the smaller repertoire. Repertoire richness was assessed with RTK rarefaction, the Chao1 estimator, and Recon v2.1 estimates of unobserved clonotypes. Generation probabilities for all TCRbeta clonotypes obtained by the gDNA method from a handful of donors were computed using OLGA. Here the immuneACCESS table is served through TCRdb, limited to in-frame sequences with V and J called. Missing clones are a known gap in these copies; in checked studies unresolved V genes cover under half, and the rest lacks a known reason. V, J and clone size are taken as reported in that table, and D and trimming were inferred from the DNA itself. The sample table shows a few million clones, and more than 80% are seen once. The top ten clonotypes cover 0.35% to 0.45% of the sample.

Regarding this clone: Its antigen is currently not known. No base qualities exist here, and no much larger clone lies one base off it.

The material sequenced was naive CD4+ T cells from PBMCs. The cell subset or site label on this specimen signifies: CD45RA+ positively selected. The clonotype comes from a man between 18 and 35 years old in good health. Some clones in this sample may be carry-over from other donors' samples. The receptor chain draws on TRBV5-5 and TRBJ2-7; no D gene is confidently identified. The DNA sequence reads TGTGCCAGCAGCTTGAGGCCGGTCGAGCAGTACTTC. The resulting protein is CASSLRPVEQYF.